Below are 29 T cell receptor beta chains sequenced from a single sample in a study of CXCR3 chemokines and chemotherapy response in bladder cancer (dated by TCRdb to the early 2020s). The library was built by means of PCR. Sequencing was performed on an Illumina HiSeq 2500. TCRdb trimmed the raw reads at Q25, called clones with MiXCR and kept productive beta chains. Identical CDR3 protein sequences are pooled into one entry, listed with their most common genes and DNA. The sample includes about 13,000 distinct CDR3 sequences, with under 15% observed a single time. Clones ranked in the top ten supply roughly 26% of the sample. The sample was collected from a patient whose treatment included neoadjuvant chemotherapy. The receptors derive from a human donor with bladder cancer that did not respond to neoadjuvant chemotherapy.

This clonotype was picked up many times. The V gene is TRBV19, the J gene TRBJ1-4; a weak D match, TRBD1 (6 bases). CDR3 size: 17 residues. Germline CDR1 and CDR2: LNHDA and SQIVND (reference sequence). Trimming left V 4 bases short and J 5 bases short, with 20 bases between. The CDR3 nucleotides are TGTGCCAGTAGTACCTACAGGGATCAGGGCGGGAATGAAAAACTGTTTTTT. The encoded protein is CASSTYRDQGGNEKLFF.

This clonotype was observed many times. The chain has TRBV18 and TRBJ1-1; a weak D match, TRBD1 (5 bases). The CDR3 runs 14 residues. The V gene lost 5 bases and the J gene lost 3 bases, with 13 bases spanning the gap. From germline, CDR1 is KGHSH and CDR2 LQKENI. In nucleotides, the CDR3 is TGTGCCAGCTCATCCACAGGTGGGGACACTGAAGCTTTCTTT. Residues: CASSSTGGDTEAFF.

The V call is TRBV7-9, the J call TRBJ2-6; TRBD1 or TRBD2 may be the D gene (5 bases each). The CDR3 covers 19 residues. The V and J ends lost 4 bases and 0 bases respectively, with 19 bases between them. Looked up from germline, CDR1 is SEHNR and CDR2 is FQNEAQ (reference sequence). DNA of the CDR3: TGTGCCAGCAGCTGGACAAAGGGGACCGATTCCTCTGGGGCCAACGTCCTGACTTTC. Amino acids: CASSWTKGTDSSGANVLTF. Full variable domain (outside the CDR3, taken from reference TRBV7-9 and TRBJ2-6): DTGVSQNPRHKITKRGQNVTFRCDPISEHNRLYWYRQTLGQGPEFLTYFQNEAQLEKSRLLSDRFSAERPKGSFSTLEIQRTEQGDSAMYLCASSWTKGTDSSGANVLTFGAGSRLTVL.

The chain recombines TRBV9 with TRBJ2-3; D is unclear. The CDR3 runs to 16 residues. From germline, CDR1 is SGDLS and CDR2 YYNGEE. The V gene lost 4 bases and the J gene lost 0 bases, with 15 bases spanning the gap. CDR3 region: CASSILDNPSTDTQYF. CDR3 bases: TGTGCCAGCAGCATTCTAGACAATCCTAGCACAGATACGCAGTATTTT.

This clonotype was recorded a few times. This chain links TRBV12-5 with TRBJ1-1; TRBD1 matches 7 bases. The CDR3 contains 16 residues. Germline CDR1 reads LGHNT; CDR2 reads FRNRAP. V shed 6 bases, J shed 3 bases, and the junction held 13 bases outside the gene matches. In DNA, the CDR3 is TGTGCTAGTGGGTATCTTCAGGGGGGACCTCACACTGAAGCTTTCTTT. This encodes CASGYLQGGPHTEAFF.

This clonotype came up many times. The rearrangement uses TRBV6-5 and TRBJ1-2; TRBD1 matches 8 bases. The CDR3 is 14 amino acids. CDR1 is MNHEY, CDR2 SVGAGI, per germline. The V gene end was trimmed by 2 bases and the J gene end by 4 bases; junction bases not matched to a gene: 3. CDR3 DNA sequence: TGTGCCAGCAGTTACGGAGGGACAGGCTATGGCTACACCTTC. This translates into CASSYGGTGYGYTF.

This clonotype was detected ten times or more. The chain employs TRBV7-2 and TRBJ1-2; weak D call: TRBD1 (6 bases). CDR3 length: 12 amino acids. Germline V gives CDR1 SGHTA, CDR2 FQGNSA. V was pared by 5 bases and J by 6 bases, with 10 bases between. The CDR3 spells CASSLGGDGYTF. CDR3 in DNA: TGTGCCAGCAGCCTAGGGGGTGATGGCTACACCTTC.

There are many counts of this clonotype. J is TRBJ2-7 and V is TRBV27, with D possibly being TRBD2 (6 bases). V was clipped by 7 bases and J by 7 bases, with 23 bases between them. In germline, CDR1 is MNHEY, CDR2 SMNVEV (reference sequence). This CDR3 is 15 amino acids long. This CDR3 reads CASKLSGNQFREQYF. CDR3 sequence (DNA): TGTGCCAGCAAACTTAGCGGCAATCAGTTCAGGGAGCAGTACTTC.

This clonotype appeared a few times. This chain connects TRBV5-4 to TRBJ2-7, with D maybe TRBD1 (6 bases). The CDR3 extends over 14 amino acids. V lost 0 bases and J lost 5, with 12 bases in between. The germline CDR1 and CDR2 sequences are SGHNT and YYREEE (reference sequence). CDR3 protein: CASSLEQGSDEQYF. For the CDR3, the DNA is TGTGCCAGCAGCTTGGAACAGGGTTCCGACGAGCAGTACTTC.

This clonotype showed up many times. This sequence joins TRBV6-5 and TRBJ1-4, with a possible D match to TRBD1 (6 bases). Looked up from germline, CDR1 is MNHEY and CDR2 is SVGAGI. The CDR3 is made up of 14 amino acids. V dropped 2 bases and J dropped 8 bases, with 12 bases sitting between them. The DNA for the CDR3 is TGTGCCAGCAGTTACAACAGGGCCAACGAAAAACTGTTTTTT. Its translation is CASSYNRANEKLFF.

The V call is TRBV19, the J call TRBJ2-7; 16 nucleotides match TRBD2. After removal of 5 bases from V and 0 bases from J, the junction contained 4 bases not matched to a gene. Germline assignment: CDR1 LNHDA and CDR2 SQIVND (reference sequence). The CDR3 is 17 amino acids. The CDR3 nucleotides are TGTGCCAGTAGTCCGGGACTAGCGGGGGGGATCTCCTACGAGCAGTACTTC. This sequence encodes CASSPGLAGGISYEQYF.

This clonotype came up many times. This chain connects TRBV12-3 or TRBV12-4 to TRBJ1-2, with TRBD1 matching 11 bases. Trimming removed 5 bases from V and 4 bases from J; junction bases left unmatched: 6. This CDR3 has 15 residues. CDR3 nucleotide sequence: TGTGCCAGCAGTGGAGGGGACAGGGGGATCTATGGCTACACCTTC. Its protein product is CASSGGDRGIYGYTF.

This clonotype is labeled medium-sized. V usage is TRBV6-2 or TRBV6-3 and J usage is TRBJ1-2; 8 nucleotides line up with TRBD1. V was pared by 1 base and J by 4 bases, with 5 bases of the junction left unmatched. Germline V gene data show CDR1 as MNHEY and CDR2 as SVGEGT. This CDR3 spans 15 amino acids. The CDR3 is CASSYFPGQGYGYTF. The CDR3 bases are TGTGCCAGCAGTTACTTCCCCGGACAGGGCTATGGCTACACCTTC.

By sample share, this clonotype is medium-sized (0.01 to 0.1%). CDR3 nucleotide sequence: TGTGCCAGCAGCTACCGCACAGATACGCAGTATTTT. Its translation is CASSYRTDTQYF. This rearrangement joins TRBV7-2 to TRBJ2-3, with no clear D. In germline, CDR1 is SGHTA, CDR2 FQGNSA. V lost 4 bases, J lost 1 base, and 3 bases lay in between. The CDR3 loop spans 12 amino acids.

This clonotype was counted at least ten times. The gene calls are TRBV27 and TRBJ1-4; 10 nucleotides match TRBD1. The CDR3 is made up of 16 amino acids. Trimming took 5 bases from V and 7 from J; bases not matched to a gene: 10. The germline V gene encodes CDR1 MNHEY and CDR2 SMNVEV (reference sequence). The CDR3 nucleotides are TGTGCCAGCAGTCCCAGACAGGGGGCAAGAGGTGAAAAACTGTTTTTT. The encoded protein is CASSPRQGARGEKLFF.

This clonotype was seen at least ten times. V gene TRBV7-9 combines with J gene TRBJ1-6; no reliable D call. The V and J ends lost 4 bases and 6 bases respectively, with 1 base between them. Germline-derived CDR1 and CDR2 are SEHNR and FQNEAQ (reference sequence). This CDR3 spans 11 amino acids. Here the CDR3 DNA reads TGTGCCAGCAGCTCTAATTCACCCCTCCACTTT. Protein: CASSSNSPLHF.

This clonotype was found a few times. A far larger clone is one base from this, pointing to a likely read error. The CDR3 nucleotides are TGTGCCAGTAGCTTAGCGGGAGGGGGGTACAATGAGCAGTACTTC. Amino acids: CASSLAGGGYNEQYF. The rearrangement links TRBV19 to TRBJ2-7; TRBD2 agrees at 11 bases. V shed 6 bases, J shed 7 bases, and the junction held 11 bases outside the gene matches. CDR3 length: 15 amino acids. Germline-derived CDR1 and CDR2 are LNHDA and SQIVND (reference sequence).

This clonotype is medium-sized in the sample. The chain employs TRBV19 and TRBJ1-2; the match to TRBD1 covers 10 bases. This CDR3 contains 15 residues. V was clipped by 7 bases and J by 2 bases; unmatched bases: 7. Germline V gene sequence: CDR1 LNHDA, CDR2 SQIVND (reference sequence). CDR3 sequence: CASTARDRGNYGYTF. As DNA, the CDR3 is TGTGCCAGTACCGCAAGGGACAGGGGAAACTATGGCTACACCTTC.

In this sample, this clonotype turned up many times. The rearrangement uses TRBV7-9 and TRBJ2-7; D could derive from TRBD1 or TRBD2 (5 bases each). The CDR3 has 15 amino acids. Germline V lookup: CDR1 SEHNR, CDR2 FQNEAQ (reference sequence). The V end was cut by 5 bases, the J end by 6 bases, with 20 bases between. The CDR3 DNA sequence: TGTGCCAGCAGCCTAAGGGACCTCGGGTTCACCGAGCAGTACTTC. It is translated as CASSLRDLGFTEQYF.

This clonotype was seen just once. This may come from a read error, since a much larger clone is one base off. The CDR3 DNA is TGTGCCATCAGTGTTGACAGGGGAAGGACTGAAGCTTTCTTT. It yields the protein CAISVDRGRTEAFF. The V gene is TRBV10-3, the J gene TRBJ1-1; TRBD1 aligns across 8 bases. The CDR3 consists of 14 residues. Germline loops: CDR1 ENHRY, CDR2 SYGVKD. The ends lost 4 bases at V and 5 bases at J; junction bases unmatched: 6.

This clonotype was seen repeatedly, ten times or more. The chain recombines TRBV6-1 with TRBJ1-2; tentatively, D is TRBD1 (5 bases). The V end lost 6 bases, the J end lost 7 bases, and 15 bases lay between the germline ends. The CDR3 has 13 amino acids. CDR1 and CDR2 from the germline V gene are MNHNS and SASEGT. The CDR3 protein is CASRPRSGSGYTF. In DNA form, the CDR3 reads TGTGCCAGCAGGCCGAGGTCAGGGAGTGGCTACACCTTC.

By proportion, this clonotype is medium-sized. The chain joins TRBV6-1 to TRBJ2-3, with 7 bases lining up with TRBD2. Unmatched junction bases numbered 5, after V lost 5 bases and J lost 3 bases. CDR3 length equals 14 residues. CDR1 is MNHNS and CDR2 is SASEGT in the germline V gene. CDR3 in amino acids: CASSLTSRTDTQYF. The CDR3 DNA follows: TGTGCCAGCAGTTTGACTAGCAGGACAGATACGCAGTATTTT.

This clonotype was detected ten times or more. This CDR3 is CASSLTSGSHGELFF. CDR3 DNA: TGTGCCAGCAGCTTAACTAGCGGGAGCCACGGGGAGCTGTTTTTT. V is TRBV11-1 and J is TRBJ2-2, with 11 bases that match TRBD2. Germline V gene sequence: CDR1 SGHAT, CDR2 FQDESV (reference sequence). Losses at the gene ends were 2 bases for V and 7 bases for J; bases not matched to a gene: 3. CDR3 size: 15 residues.

This clonotype was picked up many times. The CDR3, as DNA: TGTGCCAGCAGCTTGACTAACAGGGACGGGCAGTACTTC. Translation: CASSLTNRDGQYF. The chain combines TRBV5-4 with TRBJ2-7, with a possible D match to TRBD1 (6 bases). CDR1 is SGHNT, CDR2 YYREEE, per germline (reference sequence). This CDR3 has 13 amino acids. Trimming took 1 base from V and 9 from J, leaving 14 bases between them.

CDR3 amino acids: CSAQGAGGEDTQYF. The CDR3 DNA follows: TGCAGTGCCCAAGGTGCGGGAGGGGAGGATACGCAGTATTTT. V gene TRBV20-1 combines with J gene TRBJ2-3, with 9 bases matching TRBD2. The length of the CDR3 is 14 residues. Germline V lookup: CDR1 DFQATT, CDR2 SNEGSKA (reference sequence). Trimming at V came to 6 bases and at J to 6 bases, leaving 10 bases not matched to a gene.

There are many counts of this clonotype. The V call is TRBV29-1, the J call TRBJ1-1, with D possibly TRBD1 on 6 matching bases. Germline-derived CDR1 and CDR2 are SQVTM and ANQGSEA. This CDR3 has 13 amino acids. The V end lost 5 bases, the J end lost 3 bases, and 13 bases lay between the germline ends. The CDR3, as DNA: TGCAGCGTTCGAAGGGGGGAGCACACTGAAGCTTTCTTT. The encoded protein is CSVRRGEHTEAFF.

This clonotype was observed at least ten times. The chain couples TRBV6-5 to TRBJ1-6, with 10 bases aligning to TRBD1. From germline, CDR1 is MNHEY and CDR2 SVGAGI. The CDR3 length is 16 residues. V was pared by 6 bases and J by 9 bases, with 11 bases of the junction left unmatched. The CDR3 DNA is TGTGCCAGCAGACCAGGTGGACAGGGGGGGGGTTCACCCCTCCACTTT. Residues: CASRPGGQGGGSPLHF.

This clonotype was detected many times. The rearrangement links TRBV28 to TRBJ2-2, with D possibly matching TRBD2 (5 bases). Germline V CDR1 and CDR2: MDHEN, SYDVKM. With 5 bases removed from V and 2 bases from J, the gap between germline ends came to 18 bases. This CDR3 is 17 amino acids long. CDR3 loop: CASSLTSGLSNTGELFF. The CDR3 region has the DNA TGTGCCAGCAGTCTGACCTCAGGACTTTCCAACACCGGGGAGCTGTTTTTT.

The chain links TRBV9 to TRBJ1-2, with 8 bases identical to TRBD1. This CDR3 region has 16 residues. J lost 2 bases, V lost 3 bases, and 9 bases had no gene match. Germline CDR1 reads SGDLS; CDR2 reads YYNGEE. The CDR3 spells CASSGMGDRPNYGYTF. In DNA form, the CDR3 reads TGTGCCAGCAGCGGCATGGGGGACAGGCCCAACTATGGCTACACCTTC.